This T cell receptor (beta chain) emerged from a study of cytomegalovirus exposure and HLA in healthy donors. This CDR3 is built from 13 residues. The ends lost 7 bases at V and 2 bases at J; junction bases unmatched: 4. The germline V gene has CDR1 SNHLY and CDR2 FYNNEI. As concerns this clone: Its antigen remains unknown.

Whole-study findings and limits: Three CMV-associated chains proved CMV antigen-specific in vitro. Across HLA loci, a later analysis found differing TCR association rates, with DRB1 most and HLA-C fewest. V- and J-gene trimming in TCR beta was tied to a missense DCLRE1C variant by an analysis performed later.

In the PCR, 60 Vbeta and 13 Jbeta primers were used. Clones were read by immunoSEQ multiplex PCR, and TCRdb kept only the in-frame ones, dropping some. The profile shows around 100,000 clones, about 85% of them singletons. The source of this sequence is a female donor in good health and CMV-seropositive. Sequencing was performed on PBMCs. The chain joins TRBV2 to TRBJ2-7; 8 bases are a match to TRBD2. CDR3 in amino acids: CASNGGATYEQYF. For the CDR3, the DNA is TGTGCCAGCAACGGGGGGGCGACCTACGAGCAGTACTTC.